These 2 T cell receptor beta chains were all obtained from the same sample, sequenced in a study of cytomegalovirus exposure and HLA in healthy donors. 60 Vbeta and 13 Jbeta primers were used in PCR. The data were produced by immunoSEQ multiplex PCR, yet TCRdb's version contains in-frame clones alone and is incomplete. The repertoire consists of roughly 190,000 clones, with about 80% occurring once and the leading ten covering approximately 2.1%. Sequenced: PBMCs. The receptors stem from a woman aged 25-40 years in good health and CMV-seropositive.

This chain links TRBV6-6 with TRBJ2-1; TRBD1 aligns across 10 bases. Germline CDR1 MNHNY, CDR2 SVGAGI (reference sequence). The CDR3 loop spans 16 amino acids. Trimming took 5 bases from V and 6 from J; bases not matched to a gene: 10. The CDR3 reads CASSKGTGVNVNEQFF. For the CDR3, the DNA is TGTGCCAGCAGTAAAGGGACAGGGGTTAACGTCAATGAGCAGTTCTTC.

The chain recombines TRBV5-6 with TRBJ2-7; perhaps TRBD1 as D (6 bases). This CDR3 region has 14 residues. CDR1 is SGHDT and CDR2 is YYEEEE in the germline V gene. The V end was cut by 3 bases, the J end by 2 bases, with 12 bases between. The CDR3 sequence: CASSSVQGPYEQYF. CDR3 in DNA: TGTGCCAGCAGCTCGGTACAGGGACCCTACGAGCAGTACTTC.